This is a list of T cell receptor beta chains from one sample in a study of regulatory T cells in long-lasting Graves disease. In TCRdb, the multiplex PCR reads were re-called with MiXCR into one record per CDR3 protein. The sample lists 410,000 or so distinct CDR3 sequences; about 15% were seen once. This same sample was also taken into another study, of T cells in Graves' hyperthyroidism and ophthalmopathy.

Sequencing used peripheral blood mononuclear cells (PBMCs), obtained at new diagnosis, from a patient treated with antithyroid drugs. The receptors were sampled from a woman aged 30 to 39 with Graves disease. The CDR3 runs from the conserved cysteine through the conserved F or W. The D gene is left open where the match is weak. Size values are once, few and many counts, or a class for expanded clones, and some rows have none.

TRBV20-1	many	TRBJ2-1	NA	TGCAGTGCGAGAGATACAGGGAACCAATACAATGAGCAGTTCTTC	CSARDTGNQYNEQFF
TRBV6-1	many	TRBJ1-5	NA	TGTGCCATCTCAAGAAGGGATCAGAATCAGCCCCAGCATTTT	CAISRRDQNQPQHF
TRBV6-1	many	TRBJ2-7	TRBD2	TGTGCCAGCCAACCCTCCGGGACTAGCAGGGAAGAGCAGTACTTC	CASQPSGTSREEQYF
TRBV27	NA	TRBJ1-2	NA	TGTGCCAGCAGTCCGCATCCAACAGGGCTCTCTGGCTACACCTTC	CASSPHPTGLSGYTF
TRBV6-5	many	TRBJ1-2	NA	TGTGCCAGCAGTTCCCTGGACGCTTTCACCTTC	CASSSLDAFTF
TRBV24-1	many	TRBJ2-5	NA	TGTGCCACCAGTGATTTGCAAATGGGCGTCGGGGAGACCCAGTACTTC	CATSDLQMGVGETQYF
TRBV20-1	many	TRBJ2-1	TRBD2	TGCAGTGCCCCTAGCGGGAATAATAGGTACAATGAGCAGTTCTTC	CSAPSGNNRYNEQFF
TRBV7-3	few	TRBJ2-2	NA	TGTGCCAGCAGCCCCAATGACAGGAAAGGGGAGCTGTTTTTT	CASSPNDRKGELFF
TRBV24-1	few	TRBJ2-7	NA	TGTGCCACCAGTAATAGCGGAGAGCAGTACTTC	CATSNSGEQYF
TRBV29-1	many	TRBJ2-5	NA	TGCAGCGTTGAAGATCAAACAGGGCAAGAGACCCAGTACTTC	CSVEDQTGQETQYF
TRBV5-1	many	TRBJ1-1	NA	TGCGCCAGCAGCCTGGGATTGGGGGAGAGTAACACTGAAGCTTTCTTT	CASSLGLGESNTEAFF
TRBV25-1	few	TRBJ2-2	NA	TGTGCCAGCGGCCCAGGGGGGCGAGGCACCGGGGAGCTGTTTTTT	CASGPGGRGTGELFF
TRBV28	many	TRBJ2-1	TRBD2	TGTGCCAGCAGTTTATGGGGGACTAGAGGGGGGTACAATGAGCAGTTCTTC	CASSLWGTRGGYNEQFF
TRBV20-1	many	TRBJ1-5	NA	TGCAGTGCGTCCGTCGAATGGGCAGCAAATCAGCCCCAGCATTTT	CSASVEWAANQPQHF
TRBV6-5	few	TRBJ1-2	NA	TGTGCCAGCAGTTCAGGGTTCTATGGCTACGCCTTC	CASSSGFYGYAF
TRBV30	few	TRBJ1-1	TRBD1	TGTGCCTGGAGTGCACCAAACAGGGGCCGAACTGAAGCTTTCTTT	CAWSAPNRGRTEAFF
TRBV5-6	few	TRBJ2-7	TRBD1	TGTGCCAGCAGCTTGTTCGTGACAGGGGCCTCCTACGAGCAGTACTTC	CASSLFVTGASYEQYF
TRBV19	NA	TRBJ2-1	TRBD2	TGTGCCAGTAGTATGGCCCAGACTAGCGGGAGAAATGAGCAGTTCTTC	CASSMAQTSGRNEQFF
TRBV20-1	many	TRBJ1-3	NA	TGCAGTGCTAGAGATGTAAGCCTCCCTGGAAACACCATATATTTT	CSARDVSLPGNTIYF
TRBV18	NA	TRBJ2-5	TRBD2	TGTGCCAGCTCACCCGTGGGACTAGCGGGAGGGAGGGAGACCCAGTACTTC	CASSPVGLAGGRETQYF
TRBV5-6	many	TRBJ1-2	NA	TGTGCCAGCAGCAGCTTGGGTACACTCGTCTCGTTTTCTAACTATGGCTACACCTTC	CASSSLGTLVSFSNYGYTF
TRBV12-3/TRBV12-4	many	TRBJ2-7	TRBD2	TGTGCCAGCAGCCTCACTGCCGGACTAGCGGGAGATATCTCTTCAAGCTCCTACGAGCAGTACTTC	CASSLTAGLAGDISSSSYEQYF
TRBV30	NA	TRBJ1-5	TRBD1	TGTGCCTGGAGGGACAGGCGTCGGGCTAGCAATCAGCCCCAGCATTTT	CAWRDRRRASNQPQHF
TRBV20-1	many	TRBJ2-5	TRBD2	TGCAGTGCTACTTCGGGACTAGCGGGACAAGAGACCCAGTACTTC	CSATSGLAGQETQYF
TRBV11-2	many	TRBJ2-3	TRBD2	TGTGCCAGCAGCTCCGGGACTAGCGGGAGTCACGCAGATACGCAGTATTTT	CASSSGTSGSHADTQYF
TRBV24-1	NA	TRBJ2-3	TRBD2	TGTGCCACCAGTGAACTAGCGGGAGCCCGCACAGATACGCAGTATTTT	CATSELAGARTDTQYF
TRBV16	NA	TRBJ1-2	TRBD1	TGTGCCAGCAGCCCCGACAGGGTTTTCTCCCTCTATGGCTACACCTTC	CASSPDRVFSLYGYTF
TRBV5-1	many	TRBJ2-7	TRBD2	TGCGCCAGCAGCGCCGCAAGCGGGACCACCTACGAGCAGTACTTC	CASSAASGTTYEQYF
TRBV20-1	NA	TRBJ2-4	NA	TGCAGTGGGGGTGCTCGACTAGCCAAAAACATTCAGTACTTC	CSGGARLAKNIQYF
TRBV6-2/TRBV6-3	NA	TRBJ2-7	NA	TGTGCCACCGGGTTGACTGGGGCCTCCGAGCAGTACTTC	CATGLTGASEQYF
TRBV5-4	many	TRBJ2-7	NA	TGTGCCAGCAGCACCAACCGTGACTACGAGCAGTACTTC	CASSTNRDYEQYF
TRBV10-1	NA	TRBJ2-1	NA	TGCGCCAGCAGTGACGGCCAGGCTCTCTCCTACAATGAGCAGTTCTTC	CASSDGQALSYNEQFF
TRBV6-4	NA	TRBJ2-5	TRBD1	TGTGCCAGCAGTGACGACAGGGGGGGGACCCAGTACTTC	CASSDDRGGTQYF
TRBV3-1	few	TRBJ2-3	TRBD2	TGTGCCAGCAGCCGAGCCCTAGCGGGAGGGTTTGATACGCAGTATTTT	CASSRALAGGFDTQYF
TRBV19	few	TRBJ2-7	NA	TGTGCCAGTAGGGAACCGACAGGTCCTTCCTACGAGCAGTACTTC	CASREPTGPSYEQYF
TRBV20-1	many	TRBJ2-1	NA	TGCAGTGCTAGCAGGCCGGACCGGAAAGAGCAGTTCTTC	CSASRPDRKEQFF
TRBV27	few	TRBJ1-6	NA	TGTGCCAGCAGTTTACCGGGGGTCGTTTCACCCCTCCACTTT	CASSLPGVVSPLHF
TRBV7-3	few	TRBJ2-1	TRBD2	TGTGCCAGCAGCTCTTACTCCGGGACTAGGCCCGTGAGCTCCTACAATGAGCAGTTCTTC	CASSSYSGTRPVSSYNEQFF
TRBV12-3/TRBV12-4	NA	TRBJ2-1	NA	TGTGCCAGCAGCGCCAGCCCCTTAGGGGAGCAGTTCTTC	CASSASPLGEQFF
TRBV6-4	NA	TRBJ2-1	TRBD2	TGTGCCAGCAGTAGGACTAGCGGGAGTGTCGATGAGCAGTTCTTC	CASSRTSGSVDEQFF
TRBV7-9	few	TRBJ1-3	NA	TGTGCCAGCAGCTTAGGACGGGACTCCTCCTTCGGAAACACCATATATTTT	CASSLGRDSSFGNTIYF